One and the same sample provided the 6 T cell receptor beta chains below, sequenced in a study of cytomegalovirus exposure and HLA in healthy donors. PCR used 60 Vbeta primers and 13 Jbeta primers. Generated by immunoSEQ multiplex PCR, the TCRdb table keeps only in-frame clones and is missing some. The profile shows 90,000 to 120,000 clones, 73% of them singletons. Input material: PBMCs. Every receptor here comes from a man aged 30 to 45 in good health and CMV-seronegative.

This rearrangement joins TRBV7-9 to TRBJ2-7, with TRBD1 matching over 8 bases. CDR1 is SEHNR, CDR2 FQNEAQ, per germline (reference sequence). This CDR3 is 15 amino acids long. The ends lost 1 base at V and 0 bases at J; junction bases unmatched: 2. The CDR3 loop is CASSLGTGPSYEQYF. CDR3 bases: TGTGCCAGCAGCTTAGGGACAGGGCCCTCCTACGAGCAGTACTTC.

CDR3 sequence: CSVRDRGAYEQYF. For the CDR3, the DNA is TGCAGCGTTAGGGACAGGGGAGCCTACGAGCAGTACTTC. V usage is TRBV29-1 and J usage is TRBJ2-7; 10 nucleotides line up with TRBD1. With 5 bases clipped from V and 2 bases from J, the junction kept 3 bases outside the gene matches. Germline V gene lookup returns CDR1 SQVTM and CDR2 ANQGSEA. The CDR3 has 13 residues.

This chain links TRBV7-2 with TRBJ2-5; D is possibly TRBD2 (6 bases). Deletions cut 5 bases from V and 2 bases from J, with 15 bases between. The germline CDR1 and CDR2 sequences are SGHTA and FQGNSA. The CDR3 is made up of 15 amino acids. CDR3 amino acids: CASSTSGGQQETQYF. The CDR3, as DNA: TGTGCCAGCAGCACGTCCGGAGGGCAGCAAGAGACCCAGTACTTC. Using reference TRBV7-2 and TRBJ2-5 for the parts outside the CDR3, the full variable domain is GAGVSQSPSNKVTEKGKDVELRCDPISGHTALYWYRQSLGQGLEFLIYFQGNSAPDKSGLPSDRFSAERTGGSVSTLTIQRTQQEDSAVYLCASSTSGGQQETQYFGPGTRLLVL.

This clone appeared a few times. The chain uses TRBV5-6 and TRBJ2-1; possibly TRBD1 for D (5 bases). CDR1 and CDR2 (germline): SGHDT, YYEEEE. This CDR3 comprises 14 residues. V was cut by 3 bases and J by 7 bases, with 14 bases left in between. CDR3 in amino acids: CASSYRAGMNEQFF. The CDR3 coding sequence is TGTGCCAGCAGCTACCGGGCAGGGATGAATGAGCAGTTCTTC.

The chain uses TRBV27 and TRBJ2-3, with a tentative D call TRBD1 (6 bases). Germline V CDR1 and CDR2: MNHEY, SMNVEV (reference sequence). V was trimmed by 5 bases and J by 3 bases, leaving 18 bases between them. The CDR3 length is 16 residues. In nucleotides, the CDR3 is TGTGCCAGCAGTGCCCTGCCGGTAGACAGGACAGATACGCAGTATTTT. It codes for CASSALPVDRTDTQYF.

This clone was counted a few times. The V gene is TRBV5-1, the J gene TRBJ2-2, with TRBD1 identical over 8 bases. The V segment lost 0 bases and the J segment 7 bases; nucleotides outside the gene matches: 8. Germline loops: CDR1 SGHRS, CDR2 YFSETQ. The CDR3 covers 16 residues. As DNA, the CDR3 is TGCGCCAGCAGCTTGGACGGACAGGGTGTTGTCGGGGAGCTGTTTTTT. Protein sequence: CASSLDGQGVVGELFF.